This TCR beta chain was captured by sequencing in a study of CD8+ T cells in alopecia areata. Extracted RNA was reverse transcribed into cDNA, the sequencing template. Profiling relied on immunoSEQ multiplex PCR, and the TCRdb table lists in-frame clones only, not all of them. The sample records 100,000 to 120,000 clones, roughly three fifths being singletons. V lost 7 bases, J lost 0 bases, and 9 bases lay in between. The CDR3 is 13 amino acids. Germline loops: CDR1 MNHEY, CDR2 SVGAGI. Treatment meaning: oral pan-JAK inhibitor, 5-10 mg twice daily. This TCR derives from a human donor with alopecia areata. This specimen consisted of CD4+ T cells sorted from blood, obtained at week 24, from a patient treated with tofacitinib. V usage is TRBV6-5 and J usage is TRBJ1-1; the D is unclear. In nucleotides, the CDR3 is TGTGCCAGCACGTCGGTCGTGAACACTGAAGCTTTCTTT. This encodes CASTSVVNTEAFF.